This T cell receptor (beta chain) is drawn from a study of T cells in Graves' hyperthyroidism and ophthalmopathy. Findings of the study overall: Most expanded thyroid clonotypes above 0.001 also appeared in blood.

There were TCR beta CDR3 regions amplified from RNA transcripts. Using the HTBI primer set, a first-round RT-PCR was run on the TCR CDR3. TCRdb used MiXCR to reprocess the multiplex PCR reads, holding one entry per CDR3 protein. This table has 650,000 to 850,000 distinct CDR3 sequences, 15% to 20% appearing once. Concerning this clonotype itself: The antigen is not known.

The sequencing input was blood. The sequence was collected from a woman in her fifties or sixties with Graves' hyperthyroidism that later progressed to Graves' ophthalmopathy.

In DNA form, the CDR3 reads TGTGCTAGTGGTTTTGCCGGGACTAGTTTGGGGAATGAGCAGTTCTTC. Protein: CASGFAGTSLGNEQFF. V usage is TRBV12-5 and J usage is TRBJ2-1; 8 bases are a match to TRBD2. Germline V CDR1 and CDR2: LGHNT, FRNRAP. J gave up 7 bases and V 3 bases, and 11 bases lay outside the gene matches. CDR3 size: 16 residues.